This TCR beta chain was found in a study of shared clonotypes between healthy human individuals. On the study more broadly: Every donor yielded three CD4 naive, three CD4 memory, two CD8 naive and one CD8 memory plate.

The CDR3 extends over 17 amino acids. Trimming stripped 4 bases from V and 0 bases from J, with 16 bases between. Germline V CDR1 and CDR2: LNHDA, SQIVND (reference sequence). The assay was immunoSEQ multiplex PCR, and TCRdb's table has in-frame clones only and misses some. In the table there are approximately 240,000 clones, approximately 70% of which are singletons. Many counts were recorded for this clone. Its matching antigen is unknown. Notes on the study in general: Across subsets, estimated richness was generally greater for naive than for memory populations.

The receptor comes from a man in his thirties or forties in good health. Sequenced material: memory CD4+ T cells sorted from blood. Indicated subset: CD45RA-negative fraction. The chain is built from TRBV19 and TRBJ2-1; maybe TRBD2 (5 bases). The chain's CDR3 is CASSTDGSGSSYNEQFF. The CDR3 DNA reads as TGTGCCAGTAGTACCGACGGGTCGGGGAGCTCCTACAATGAGCAGTTCTTC.